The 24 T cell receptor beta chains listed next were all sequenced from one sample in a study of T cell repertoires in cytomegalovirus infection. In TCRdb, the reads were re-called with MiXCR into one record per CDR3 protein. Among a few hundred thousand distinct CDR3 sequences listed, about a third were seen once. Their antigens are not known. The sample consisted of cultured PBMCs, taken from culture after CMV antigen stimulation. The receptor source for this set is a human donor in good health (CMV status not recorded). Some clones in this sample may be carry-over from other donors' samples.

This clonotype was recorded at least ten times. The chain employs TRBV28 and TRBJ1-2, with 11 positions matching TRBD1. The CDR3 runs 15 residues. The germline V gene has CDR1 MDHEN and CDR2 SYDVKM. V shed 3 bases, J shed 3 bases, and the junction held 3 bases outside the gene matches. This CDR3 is CASSLRDRGDYGYTF. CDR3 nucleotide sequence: TGTGCCAGCAGTTTGCGGGACAGGGGGGACTATGGCTACACCTTC.

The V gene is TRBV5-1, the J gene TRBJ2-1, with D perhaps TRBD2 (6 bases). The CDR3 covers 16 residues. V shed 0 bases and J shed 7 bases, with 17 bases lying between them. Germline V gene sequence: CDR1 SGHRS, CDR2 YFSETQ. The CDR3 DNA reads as TGCGCCAGCAGCTTGGAACTGGCGGGAACTACAAATGAGCAGTTCTTC. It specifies CASSLELAGTTNEQFF.

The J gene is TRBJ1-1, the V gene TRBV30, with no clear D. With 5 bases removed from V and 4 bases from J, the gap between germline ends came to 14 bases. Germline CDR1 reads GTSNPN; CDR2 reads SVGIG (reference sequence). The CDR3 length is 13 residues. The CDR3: CAWVRPLRTEAFF. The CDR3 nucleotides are TGTGCCTGGGTACGACCACTCCGCACTGAAGCTTTCTTT.

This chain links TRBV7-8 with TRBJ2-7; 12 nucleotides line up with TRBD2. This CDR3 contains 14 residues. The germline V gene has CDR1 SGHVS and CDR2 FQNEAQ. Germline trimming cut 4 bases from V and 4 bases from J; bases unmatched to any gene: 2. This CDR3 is CASSWTSGNYEQYV. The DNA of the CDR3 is TGTGCCAGCAGCTGGACTAGCGGGAATTACGAGCAGTACGTC.

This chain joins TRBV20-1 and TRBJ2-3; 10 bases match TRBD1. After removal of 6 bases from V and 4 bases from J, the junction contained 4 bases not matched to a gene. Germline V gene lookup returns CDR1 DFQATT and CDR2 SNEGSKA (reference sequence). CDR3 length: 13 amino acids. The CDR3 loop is CSATGTGADTQYF. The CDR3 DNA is TGCAGTGCAACCGGGACAGGGGCAGATACGCAGTATTTT.

The CDR3 DNA reads as TGTGCCAGTAGTATTGACCTAGGCCCCGCCGATGAGCAGTTCTTC. Translating gives CASSIDLGPADEQFF. The chain has TRBV19 and TRBJ2-1; D is uncertain. Germline values: CDR1 LNHDA, CDR2 SQIVND (reference sequence). V shed 3 bases and J shed 8 bases, with 17 bases lying between them. The CDR3 runs to 15 residues. Variable domain in full (rest from reference TRBV19 and TRBJ2-1): DGGITQSPKYLFRKEGQNVTLSCEQNLNHDAMYWYRQDPGQGLRLIYYSQIVNDFQKGDIAEGYSVSREKKESFPLTVTSAQKNPTAFYLCASSIDLGPADEQFFGPGTRLTVL.

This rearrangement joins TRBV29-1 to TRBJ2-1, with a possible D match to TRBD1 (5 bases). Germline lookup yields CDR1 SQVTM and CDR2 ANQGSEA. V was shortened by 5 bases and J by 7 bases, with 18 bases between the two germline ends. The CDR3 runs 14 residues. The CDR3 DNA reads TGCAGCGTTCCGACTCGAGTGGGGCTTAATGAGCAGTTCTTC. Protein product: CSVPTRVGLNEQFF.

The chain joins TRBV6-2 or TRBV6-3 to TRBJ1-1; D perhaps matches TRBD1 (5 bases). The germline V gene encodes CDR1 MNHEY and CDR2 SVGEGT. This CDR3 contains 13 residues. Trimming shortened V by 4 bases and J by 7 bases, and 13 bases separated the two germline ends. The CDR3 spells CASSWDGLIEAFF. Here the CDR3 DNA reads TGTGCCAGCAGTTGGGACGGCTTAATTGAAGCTTTCTTT.

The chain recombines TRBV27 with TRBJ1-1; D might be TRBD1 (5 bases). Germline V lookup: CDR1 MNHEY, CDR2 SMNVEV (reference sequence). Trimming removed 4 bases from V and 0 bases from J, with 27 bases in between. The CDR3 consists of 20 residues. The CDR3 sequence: CASSSGPLAWGEDMNTEAFF. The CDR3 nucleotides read TGTGCCAGCAGTTCCGGGCCACTGGCGTGGGGAGAGGACATGAACACTGAAGCTTTCTTT.

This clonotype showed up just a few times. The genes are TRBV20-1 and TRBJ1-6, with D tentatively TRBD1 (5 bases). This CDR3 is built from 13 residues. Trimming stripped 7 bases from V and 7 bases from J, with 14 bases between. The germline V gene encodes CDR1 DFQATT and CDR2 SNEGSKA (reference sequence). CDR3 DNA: TGCAGTGTCAACTACGGGGGGAATTCACCCCTCCACTTT. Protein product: CSVNYGGNSPLHF.

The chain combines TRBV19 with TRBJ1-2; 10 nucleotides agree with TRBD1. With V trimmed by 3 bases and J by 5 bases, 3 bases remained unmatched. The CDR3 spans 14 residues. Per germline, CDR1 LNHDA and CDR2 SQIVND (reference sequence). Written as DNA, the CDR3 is TGTGCCAGTAGTATTGGGACAGGGGAGTATGGCTACACCTTC. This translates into CASSIGTGEYGYTF. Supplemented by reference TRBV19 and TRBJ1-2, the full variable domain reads DGGITQSPKYLFRKEGQNVTLSCEQNLNHDAMYWYRQDPGQGLRLIYYSQIVNDFQKGDIAEGYSVSREKKESFPLTVTSAQKNPTAFYLCASSIGTGEYGYTFGSGTRLTVV.

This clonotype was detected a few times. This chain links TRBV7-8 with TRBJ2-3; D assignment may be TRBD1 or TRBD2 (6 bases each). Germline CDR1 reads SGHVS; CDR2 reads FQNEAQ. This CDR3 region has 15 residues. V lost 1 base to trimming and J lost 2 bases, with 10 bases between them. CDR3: CASSLEPGATDTQYF. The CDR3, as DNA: TGTGCCAGCAGCTTAGAACCGGGGGCCACAGATACGCAGTATTTT. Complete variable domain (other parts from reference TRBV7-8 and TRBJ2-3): GAGVSQSPRYKVAKRGQDVALRCDPISGHVSLFWYQQALGQGPEFLTYFQNEAQLDKSGLPSDRFFAERPEGSVSTLKIQRTQQEDSAVYLCASSLEPGATDTQYFGPGTRLTVL.

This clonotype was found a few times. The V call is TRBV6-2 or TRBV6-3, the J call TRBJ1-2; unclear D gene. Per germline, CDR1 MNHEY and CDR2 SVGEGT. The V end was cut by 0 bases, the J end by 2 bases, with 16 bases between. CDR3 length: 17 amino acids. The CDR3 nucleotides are TGTGCCAGCAGTTACTCGACCGGGCAGGCCTTAAACTATGGCTACACCTTC. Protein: CASSYSTGQALNYGYTF.

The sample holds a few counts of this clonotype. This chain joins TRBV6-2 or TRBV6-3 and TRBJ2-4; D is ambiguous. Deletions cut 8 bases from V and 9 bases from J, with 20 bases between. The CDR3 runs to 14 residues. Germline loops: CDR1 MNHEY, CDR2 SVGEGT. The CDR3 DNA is TGTGCCAGCTGTCGCGGTGCCCTAGGTCGCATTCAGTACTTC. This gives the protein CASCRGALGRIQYF.

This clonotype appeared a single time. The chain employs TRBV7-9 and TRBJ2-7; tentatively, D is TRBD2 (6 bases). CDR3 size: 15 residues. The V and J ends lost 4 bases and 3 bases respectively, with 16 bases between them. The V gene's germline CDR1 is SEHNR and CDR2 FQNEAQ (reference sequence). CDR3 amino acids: CASSSGLGLYYEQYV. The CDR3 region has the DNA TGTGCCAGCAGCTCGGGACTTGGACTGTACTACGAGCAGTACGTC.

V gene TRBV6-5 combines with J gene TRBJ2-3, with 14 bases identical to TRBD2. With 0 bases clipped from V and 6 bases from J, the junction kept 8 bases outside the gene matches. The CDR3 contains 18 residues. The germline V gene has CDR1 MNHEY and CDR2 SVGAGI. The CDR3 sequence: CASSYSERLAGGMDTQYF. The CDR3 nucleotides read TGTGCCAGCAGTTACTCGGAGAGACTAGCGGGAGGGATGGATACGCAGTATTTT.

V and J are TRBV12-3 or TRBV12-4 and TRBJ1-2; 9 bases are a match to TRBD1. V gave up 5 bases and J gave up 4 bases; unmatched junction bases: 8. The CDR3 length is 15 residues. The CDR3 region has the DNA TGTGCCAGCAGTAACCGGGACAGGGAAGTCTATGGCTACACCTTC. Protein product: CASSNRDREVYGYTF.

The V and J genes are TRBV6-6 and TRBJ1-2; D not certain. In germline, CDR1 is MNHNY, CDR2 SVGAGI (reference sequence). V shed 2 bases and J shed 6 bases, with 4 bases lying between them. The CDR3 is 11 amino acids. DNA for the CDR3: TGTGCCAGCAGTTACCTGGATGGCTACACCTTC. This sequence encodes CASSYLDGYTF.

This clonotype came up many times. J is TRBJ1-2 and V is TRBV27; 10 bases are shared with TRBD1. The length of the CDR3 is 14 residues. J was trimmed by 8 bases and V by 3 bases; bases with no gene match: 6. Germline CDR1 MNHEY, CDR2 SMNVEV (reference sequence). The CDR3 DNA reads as TGTGCCAGCAGTTTGGGGGGACAGGGGCAGGGCTACACCTTC. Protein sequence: CASSLGGQGQGYTF.

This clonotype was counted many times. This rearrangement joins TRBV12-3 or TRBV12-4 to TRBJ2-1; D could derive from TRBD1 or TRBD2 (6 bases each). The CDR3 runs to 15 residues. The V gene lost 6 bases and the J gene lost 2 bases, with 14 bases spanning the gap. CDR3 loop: CASSLRGLAYNEQFF. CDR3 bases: TGTGCCAGCAGCCTCCGGGGGCTTGCCTACAATGAGCAGTTCTTC.

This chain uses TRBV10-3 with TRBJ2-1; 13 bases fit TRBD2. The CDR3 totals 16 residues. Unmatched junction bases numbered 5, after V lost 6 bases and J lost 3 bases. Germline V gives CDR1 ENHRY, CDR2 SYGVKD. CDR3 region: CAIRRTSGRVYNEQFF. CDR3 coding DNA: TGTGCCATCAGGAGGACTAGCGGGAGAGTCTACAATGAGCAGTTCTTC.

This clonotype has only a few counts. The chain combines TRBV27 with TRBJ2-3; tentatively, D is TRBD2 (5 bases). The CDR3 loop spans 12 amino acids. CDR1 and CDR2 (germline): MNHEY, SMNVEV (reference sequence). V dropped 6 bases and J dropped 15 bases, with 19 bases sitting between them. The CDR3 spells CASSRLYGETYF. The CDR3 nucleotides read TGTGCCAGCAGCCGATTATATGGGGAGACCTATTTT.

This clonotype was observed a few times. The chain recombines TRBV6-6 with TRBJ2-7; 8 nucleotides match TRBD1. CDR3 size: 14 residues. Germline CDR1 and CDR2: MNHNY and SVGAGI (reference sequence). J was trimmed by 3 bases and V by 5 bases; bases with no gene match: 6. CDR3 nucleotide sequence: TGTGCCAGCAGTCCCGACAGGGGCAGCTACGAGCAGTACTTC. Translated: CASSPDRGSYEQYF.

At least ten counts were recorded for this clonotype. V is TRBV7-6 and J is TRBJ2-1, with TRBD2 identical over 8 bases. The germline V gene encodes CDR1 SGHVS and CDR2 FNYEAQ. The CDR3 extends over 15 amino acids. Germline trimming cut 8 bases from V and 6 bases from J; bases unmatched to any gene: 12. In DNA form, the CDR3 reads TGTGCCAGCGCCCCGCCGGGACTAGGGCTCAATGAGCAGTTCTTC. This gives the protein CASAPPGLGLNEQFF.